A single sample gave rise to the 18 T cell receptor beta chains below, sequenced in a study of blood T cell repertoires in COVID-19. TCRdb's copy holds only in-frame clones and misses some; the assay was immunoSEQ multiplex PCR. The sample lists some 47,000 clones, around 86% occurring once. Input material: peripheral blood. These receptors came from a woman aged 80 or older with acute or convalescent COVID-19.

This sequence joins TRBV7-2 and TRBJ2-1; 9 positions agree with TRBD1. V gave up 5 bases and J gave up 4 bases; unmatched junction bases: 12. Germline V lookup: CDR1 SGHTA, CDR2 FQGNSA. CDR3 length equals 17 residues. The DNA of the CDR3 is TGTGCCAGCAGCCCAAACCGGGACAGGGTGGGTTACAATGAGCAGTTCTTC. Protein sequence: CASSPNRDRVGYNEQFF.

This chain uses TRBV30 with TRBJ2-7, with D possibly TRBD2 on 5 matching bases. Trimming removed 1 base from V and 7 bases from J, with 14 bases in between. The CDR3 contains 13 residues. Germline values: CDR1 GTSNPN, CDR2 SVGIG (reference sequence). CDR3 amino acids: CAWSGDYDWEQYF. In DNA, the CDR3 is TGTGCCTGGAGTGGTGACTACGACTGGGAGCAGTACTTC.

The J gene is TRBJ2-5, the V gene TRBV7-2; TRBD1 aligns across 10 bases. Germline-derived CDR1 and CDR2 are SGHTA and FQGNSA. V was clipped by 5 bases and J by 2 bases; unmatched bases: 8. CDR3 length: 16 amino acids. CDR3: CASSLRDRGLQETQYF. The CDR3, as DNA: TGTGCCAGCAGCCTAAGGGACAGGGGATTACAAGAGACCCAGTACTTC.

V usage is TRBV19 and J usage is TRBJ2-3, with D possibly TRBD2 on 5 matching bases. The CDR3 runs to 14 residues. Germline V CDR1 and CDR2: LNHDA, SQIVND (reference sequence). V was clipped by 3 bases and J by 6 bases, with 13 bases between them. The CDR3 DNA follows: TGTGCCAGTAGTATCGGGCTAGAGGGCGATACGCAGTATTTT. Encoded protein: CASSIGLEGDTQYF.

The genes are TRBV7-2 and TRBJ2-5, with 8 bases matching TRBD2. This CDR3 has 15 residues. Trimming took 4 bases from V and 4 from J; bases not matched to a gene: 8. Germline values: CDR1 SGHTA, CDR2 FQGNSA. As DNA, the CDR3 is TGTGCCAGCAGCTATTATAGCGGGGTTGGAGAGACCCAGTACTTC. The encoded protein is CASSYYSGVGETQYF. The whole variable domain, filled in from reference TRBV7-2 and TRBJ2-5, reads GAGVSQSPSNKVTEKGKDVELRCDPISGHTALYWYRQSLGQGLEFLIYFQGNSAPDKSGLPSDRFSAERTGGSVSTLTIQRTQQEDSAVYLCASSYYSGVGETQYFGPGTRLLVL.

The chain joins TRBV7-2 to TRBJ1-6; 10 bases map to TRBD1. This CDR3 has 16 amino acids. The junction had 4 bases not matched to a gene; V was cut back by 2 bases and J by 6 bases. Per germline, CDR1 SGHTA and CDR2 FQGNSA. CDR3 region: CASSLRQGASNSPLHF. DNA of the CDR3: TGTGCCAGCAGCTTAAGACAGGGGGCATCTAATTCACCCCTCCACTTT.

The chain uses TRBV2 and TRBJ2-5, with D maybe TRBD2 (6 bases). The CDR3 loop spans 13 amino acids. CDR1 and CDR2 (germline): SNHLY, FYNNEI. The V end lost 7 bases, the J end lost 4 bases, and 13 bases lay between the germline ends. The CDR3 loop is CASTRDLRETQYF. The CDR3, as DNA: TGTGCCAGCACCAGGGACTTGAGAGAGACCCAGTACTTC.

This clone showed up just once. This chain links TRBV2 with TRBJ1-1; TRBD1 aligns across 9 bases. This CDR3 has 14 residues. Trimming took 5 bases from V and 5 from J; bases not matched to a gene: 6. Germline CDR1 reads SNHLY; CDR2 reads FYNNEI. CDR3 sequence: CASSLGQGKTEAFF. The DNA for the CDR3 is TGTGCCAGCAGTCTCGGACAGGGGAAGACTGAAGCTTTCTTT. The variable domain in full, completed from reference TRBV2 and TRBJ1-1, reads EPEVTQTPSHQVTQMGQEVILRCVPISNHLYFYWYRQILGQKVEFLVSFYNNEISEKSEIFDDQFSVERPDGSNFTLKIRSTKLEDSAMYFCASSLGQGKTEAFFGQGTRLTVV.

The chain recombines TRBV6-5 with TRBJ2-3; 11 nucleotides agree with TRBD2. V shed 7 bases and J 2 bases; nucleotides not matched to a gene: 5. The CDR3 is 15 residues long. Germline V gene sequence: CDR1 MNHEY, CDR2 SVGAGI. The DNA for the CDR3 is TGTGCCAGCATTTTAGCGGGGGGGCCCACAGATACGCAGTATTTT. This codes for CASILAGGPTDTQYF.

The rearrangement uses TRBV27 and TRBJ1-5; 7 bases map to TRBD1. Per the germline V gene, CDR1 is MNHEY and CDR2 is SMNVEV (reference sequence). The V and J ends lost 8 bases and 4 bases, in that order; junction bases with no gene match: 2. This CDR3 spans 12 amino acids. CDR3 residues: CASGTVNQPQHF. DNA of the CDR3: TGTGCCAGCGGGACAGTTAATCAGCCCCAGCATTTT.

The chain employs TRBV27 and TRBJ1-2, with D unresolved. The CDR3 length is 13 residues. The V gene lost 8 bases and the J gene lost 5 bases, with 15 bases spanning the gap. Germline V gene sequence: CDR1 MNHEY, CDR2 SMNVEV (reference sequence). CDR3 in DNA: TGTGCCAGCCTCCTTTTGGGCTGTTATGGCTACACCTTC. This sequence encodes CASLLLGCYGYTF.

The chain combines TRBV7-2 with TRBJ2-7; a possible D gene is TRBD1 (5 bases). The V end lost 5 bases, the J end lost 1 base, and 15 bases lay between the germline ends. The CDR3 extends over 15 amino acids. Per germline, CDR1 SGHTA and CDR2 FQGNSA. The CDR3 is CASSKGALRSYEQYF. As DNA, the CDR3 is TGTGCCAGCAGCAAAGGGGCTCTTAGGTCCTACGAGCAGTACTTC. Combining the CDR3 with reference TRBV7-2 and TRBJ2-7 gives the whole variable domain GAGVSQSPSNKVTEKGKDVELRCDPISGHTALYWYRQSLGQGLEFLIYFQGNSAPDKSGLPSDRFSAERTGGSVSTLTIQRTQQEDSAVYLCASSKGALRSYEQYFGPGTRLTVT.

This rearrangement joins TRBV6-5 to TRBJ1-4; 8 bases match TRBD1. Germline CDR1 and CDR2: MNHEY and SVGAGI. The junction had 9 bases not matched to a gene; V was cut back by 6 bases and J by 6 bases. This CDR3 is 15 amino acids long. The CDR3 here is CASRGGQVYDEKLFF. The CDR3 nucleotides read TGTGCCAGCAGGGGGGGACAGGTCTATGATGAAAAACTGTTTTTT.

The rearrangement uses TRBV29-1 and TRBJ1-3; TRBD1 matches 7 bases. Germline assignment: CDR1 SQVTM and CDR2 ANQGSEA. With 6 bases clipped from V and 1 base from J, the junction kept 6 bases outside the gene matches. CDR3 size: 14 residues. The DNA of the CDR3 is TGCAGCGTCCTAGGGACAGAATCTGGAAACACCATATATTTT. Translation: CSVLGTESGNTIYF.

The rearrangement links TRBV7-3 to TRBJ2-3; tentatively, D is TRBD2 (6 bases). V gave up 2 bases and J gave up 0 bases, with 9 bases separating them. The germline CDR1 and CDR2 sequences are SGHTA and FQGTGA. The CDR3 consists of 15 residues. CDR3 sequence: CASSLSGTSTDTQYF. DNA for the CDR3: TGTGCCAGCAGCTTATCAGGGACTAGCACAGATACGCAGTATTTT.

The chain is built from TRBV5-4 and TRBJ1-2, with D unresolved. Germline values: CDR1 SGHNT, CDR2 YYREEE (reference sequence). This CDR3 spans 12 amino acids. Between the trimmed V and J ends, which lost 10 bases and 5 bases, there was a span of 15 bases. The CDR3 region is CALARTGYGYTF. The CDR3 coding sequence is TGTGCCTTAGCGCGGACGGGTTATGGCTACACCTTC.

This clone is a singleton in its sample. The chain combines TRBV3-1 (or the pseudogene TRBV3-2) with TRBJ1-4; D remains ambiguous. CDR1 and CDR2 from the germline V gene are LGHDT and YNNKEL (reference sequence). The CDR3 contains 14 residues. The V and J ends lost 0 bases and 5 bases respectively, with 7 bases between them. The CDR3 region has the DNA TGTGCCAGCAGCCAAGAAGGCAGGAATGAAAAACTGTTTTTT. This gives the protein CASSQEGRNEKLFF.

The chain employs TRBV5-4 and TRBJ2-1; TRBD2 matches 7 bases. The germline V gene has CDR1 SGHNT and CDR2 YYREEE (reference sequence). The V gene end was trimmed by 4 bases and the J gene end by 0 bases; junction bases not matched to a gene: 13. The CDR3 has 18 residues. CDR3 loop: CASSPEPTSASSYNEQFF. In DNA form, the CDR3 reads TGTGCCAGCAGCCCCGAACCTACTAGCGCGAGCTCCTACAATGAGCAGTTCTTC.